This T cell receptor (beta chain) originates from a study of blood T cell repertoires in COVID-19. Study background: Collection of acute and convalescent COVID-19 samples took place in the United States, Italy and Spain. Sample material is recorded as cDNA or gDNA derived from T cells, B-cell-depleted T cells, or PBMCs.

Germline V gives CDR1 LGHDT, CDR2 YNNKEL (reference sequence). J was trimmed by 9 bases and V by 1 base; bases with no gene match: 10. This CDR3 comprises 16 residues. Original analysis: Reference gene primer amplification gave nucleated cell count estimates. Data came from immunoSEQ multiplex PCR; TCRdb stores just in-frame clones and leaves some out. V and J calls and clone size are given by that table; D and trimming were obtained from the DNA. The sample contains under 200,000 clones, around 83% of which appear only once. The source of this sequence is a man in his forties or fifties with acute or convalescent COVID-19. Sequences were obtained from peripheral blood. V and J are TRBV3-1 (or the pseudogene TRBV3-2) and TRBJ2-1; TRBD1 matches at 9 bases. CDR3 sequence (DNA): TGTGCCAGCAGCCAAGTGGGGACAGGGTACTTCGGTGAGCAGTTCTTC. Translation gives CASSQVGTGYFGEQFF.